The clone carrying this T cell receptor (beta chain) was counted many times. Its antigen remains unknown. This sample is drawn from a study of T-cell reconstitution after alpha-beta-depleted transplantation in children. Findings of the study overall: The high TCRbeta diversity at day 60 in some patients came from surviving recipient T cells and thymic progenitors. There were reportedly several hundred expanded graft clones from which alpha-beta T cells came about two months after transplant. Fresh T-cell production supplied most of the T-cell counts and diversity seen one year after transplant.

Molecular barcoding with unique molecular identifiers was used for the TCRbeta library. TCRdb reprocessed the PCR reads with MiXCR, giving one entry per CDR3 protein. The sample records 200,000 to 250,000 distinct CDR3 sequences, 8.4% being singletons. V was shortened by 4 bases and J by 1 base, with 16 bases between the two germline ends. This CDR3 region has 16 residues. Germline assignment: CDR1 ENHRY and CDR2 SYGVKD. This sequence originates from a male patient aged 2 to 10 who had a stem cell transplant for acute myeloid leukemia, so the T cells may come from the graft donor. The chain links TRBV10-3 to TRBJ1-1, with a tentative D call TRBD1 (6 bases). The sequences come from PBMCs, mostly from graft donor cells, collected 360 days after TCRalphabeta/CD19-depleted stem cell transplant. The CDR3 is CAISGSTRTENTEAFF. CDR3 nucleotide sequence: TGTGCCATCAGTGGCTCCACTCGGACAGAGAACACTGAAGCTTTCTTT.